One T cell receptor (beta chain) is described in this entry. Its antigen is currently not known. No base quality values were provided; no much bigger clone lies one nucleotide off. At diagnosis, tumor, uninvolved tumor-adjacent lung and peripheral blood were collected and then preserved as a mix of FFPE and fresh-frozen material. For TCR repertoire profiling, the blood samples were analyzed as peripheral blood mononuclear cells. The sample belongs to a study of T cells in localized non-small cell lung cancer (dated by TCRdb to about 2020). About the investigation overall: The study analyzed T cell repertoires of 200 to 300 early-stage NSCLC patients, comparing tumors and uninvolved tumor-adjacent lungs. All 230 or so NSCLC patients in the cohort were treatment-naive and had localized lung tumors that were resected. Of the NSCLC patients, 129 were male and around 99 were female, and the mean age was around 66 years. Beyond this particular receptor, the publication reports: Longer overall survival was associated with higher T cell density in blood, whereas shorter survival was associated with higher clonality in adjacent lung. Because of the exploratory design, TCR variables were selected using unadjusted p-values without false-discovery rate correction. Because multi-region tumor sequencing was not done, intratumor heterogeneity could not be ruled out. Uninvolved tumor-adjacent lung showed the highest T cell clonality, higher than tumor, which suggests more focused antigenic responses in the uninvolved tumor-adjacent lung. Of the top 100 tumor clones, a median of roughly 60 were detected in paired uninvolved adjacent lung; under 35 were also among that lung's top 100.

TCR beta CDR3 regions were sequenced from DNA using the immunoSEQ Assay. As for the original processing: To compute T cell density, TCR beta template counts were normalized to usable DNA, which was estimated by amplifying housekeeping genes. Richness was estimated with the preseqR package, extrapolating to 400,000 templates for PBMC samples and 120,000 templates for tissue samples. Clonality was taken to be one minus Pielou's evenness. Tissue-enriched TCRs were identified by differential abundance testing using productive amino-acid clonotypes, minimum total count 5 and alpha 0.1. The Jaccard Index and the Morisita Overlap Index were used to quantify repertoire overlap between compartments. GLIPH grouped TCR beta CDR3s together with public tetramer-defined viral CDR3s, and a viral motif had to include at least three viral sequences and show V-gene enrichment. Sourced from immuneACCESS, this table was stored by TCRdb with only in-frame sequences that have V and J called. A share of the clones is absent; for the studies checked, an unresolved V gene accounts for under half, and the remainder has no known explanation. D and trimming come from the DNA, and the V and J calls and clone size come from that table. The sample table holds 30,000 to 35,000 clones, of which around nine tenths were seen once. The top ten constitute around 2.9% of the sample.

CDR1 and CDR2, per the germline V gene, are SGHVS and FQNEAQ. The V and J ends are trimmed by 4 bases and 4 bases, leaving 16 bases between them. From the cysteine up to the phenylalanine, the CDR3 has a length of 16 residues. The entry retains the CDR3 DNA only, 48 bases that are in frame from base 1. This receptor chain uses TRBV7-8 and TRBJ2-2; tentative D gene TRBD2, with 5 bases matching. The receptor's source is a female donor over 55 with stage I lung adenocarcinoma. Sequences were derived from peripheral blood, sampled before any cancer treatment. The nucleotides are TGTGCCAGCAGCTCCCGAGGAGTTGCGGGCACCGGGGAGCTGTTTTTT. Its protein product is CASSSRGVAGTGELFF.